The clone carrying this T cell receptor (beta chain) was picked up many times. TCRdb itself ran the reads through MiXCR, one entry per CDR3 protein. Among around 210,000 distinct CDR3 sequences listed, 6% to 8% were seen once. Trimming removed 4 bases at V and 6 bases at J, with 11 bases between. This CDR3 region has 13 residues. Germline CDR1 SNHLY, CDR2 FYNNEI. These data belong to a study of T cell repertoires in cytomegalovirus infection. The rearrangement uses TRBV2 and TRBJ2-3, with no clear D. Sequenced: PBMCs. The receptor was isolated from a human donor in good health (CMV status not recorded). Some clones in this sample may be carry-over from other donors' samples. This chain's CDR3 is CASSVGRTDTQYF. Here the CDR3 DNA reads TGTGCCAGCAGTGTTGGAAGGACGGATACGCAGTATTTT.